This T cell receptor (beta chain) was captured in a study of T cell responses to AZD1222 COVID-19 vaccine. This clone was detected once. Its target is not known. Study-wide results and limits: Spike-specific TCR breadth and depth grew following two AZD1222 doses. Epitopes outside B.1.351 and B.1.1.7 mutated regions reportedly drew nearly half of spike TCRs. White British donors predominated, females outnumbered males, and clonal diversity was possibly underestimated.

Sequencing used immunoSEQ multiplex PCR; TCRdb keeps in-frame clones, though not all of them. The data show some 200,000 clones, 93% seen once. The V end was cut by 3 bases, the J end by 8 bases, with 19 bases between. Germline V gene lookup returns CDR1 KGHSH and CDR2 LQKENI. The CDR3 totals 15 residues. This chain joins TRBV18 and TRBJ1-2; D might be TRBD1 (6 bases). The source material was peripheral blood, sampled on day 0 of MenACWY control vaccination. The TCR comes from an adult in good health. The CDR3 DNA follows: TGTGCCAGCTCACCCTCGACTAGGGGGTCCAGGGGCTACACCTTC. Translated: CASSPSTRGSRGYTF. Combining the CDR3 with reference TRBV18 and TRBJ1-2 gives the whole variable domain NAGVMQNPRHLVRRRGQEARLRCSPMKGHSHVYWYRQLPEEGLKFMVYLQKENIIDESGMPKERFSAEFPKEGPSILRIQQVVRGDSAAYFCASSPSTRGSRGYTFGSGTRLTVV.